One and the same sample provided the 24 T cell receptor beta chains below, sequenced in a study of Graves' ophthalmopathy and Graves' hyperthyroidism. Beta-chain TCR CDR3 regions were amplified from RNA transcripts. Following a first-round RT-PCR that used HTBI primers, a second-round multiplex PCR was carried out. MiXCR was run by TCRdb on the multiplex PCR reads, yielding one entry per CDR3 protein. The sample lists roughly 300,000 distinct CDR3 sequences; roughly 15% were seen once. The material sequenced was peripheral blood. The receptors were sampled from an adult man with Graves' ophthalmopathy.

This clonotype occurred many times. This chain joins TRBV6-5 and TRBJ1-2; D is possibly TRBD1 (5 bases). The germline V gene has CDR1 MNHEY and CDR2 SVGAGI. CDR3 length: 14 amino acids. The germline V and J ends were trimmed by 2 bases and 8 bases, with 15 bases remaining between them. CDR3 amino acids: CASSYAGAVGGYTF. CDR3 nucleotides: TGTGCCAGCAGTTACGCCGGGGCGGTGGGCGGCTACACCTTC.

Many counts were recorded for this clonotype. The chain uses TRBV18 and TRBJ1-1; D gene unclear. CDR3 length: 13 amino acids. Deletions cut 5 bases from V and 0 bases from J, with 7 bases between. CDR1 and CDR2 (germline): KGHSH, LQKENI. The CDR3 loop is CASSADMNTEAFF. The CDR3 bases are TGTGCCAGCTCAGCCGACATGAACACTGAAGCTTTCTTT.

This clonotype has at least ten counts. The chain links TRBV6-5 to TRBJ1-2; TRBD1 matches at 8 bases. CDR1 is MNHEY, CDR2 SVGAGI, per germline. This CDR3 comprises 15 residues. Trimming cost V 4 bases and J 7 bases; bases outside gene matches: 11. CDR3 DNA: TGTGCCAGCAGTTCATCCGCGCACAGGGGGTCTGGCTACACCTTC. It yields the protein CASSSSAHRGSGYTF.

The V and J genes are TRBV7-8 and TRBJ1-2, with a tentative D call TRBD1 (6 bases). Per the germline V gene, CDR1 is SGHVS and CDR2 is FQNEAQ. This CDR3 is built from 13 residues. Trimming pared 5 bases from V and 5 bases from J, leaving 12 bases between. In DNA form, the CDR3 reads TGTGCCAGCAGCCGAGGGGGGCTATATGGCTACACCTTC. Its protein product is CASSRGGLYGYTF.

In this sample, this clonotype turned up many times. This chain joins TRBV6-2 or TRBV6-3 and TRBJ2-4; D unresolved. The CDR3 extends over 18 amino acids. Trimming took off 2 bases at V and 1 base at J, with 18 bases between the two ends. The germline V gene has CDR1 MNHEY and CDR2 SVGEGT. The CDR3 loop reads CASSYRRAGALAKNIQYF. The DNA for the CDR3 is TGTGCCAGCAGTTACCGACGCGCCGGAGCCCTGGCCAAAAACATTCAGTACTTC.

V usage is TRBV6-2 or TRBV6-3 and J usage is TRBJ2-7, with D uncertain. The CDR3 totals 17 residues. Germline values: CDR1 MNHEY, CDR2 SVGEGT. Trimming removed 0 bases from V and 2 bases from J, with 17 bases in between. Written as DNA, the CDR3 is TGTGCCAGCAGTTACTCTTCGCAGGAGTTACCCCCCTACGAGCAGTACTTC. Encoded protein: CASSYSSQELPPYEQYF.

This clonotype was observed many times. This chain connects TRBV20-1 to TRBJ1-2; D is undetermined. The V and J ends lost 3 bases and 1 base respectively, with 12 bases between them. This CDR3 spans 14 amino acids. From germline, CDR1 is DFQATT and CDR2 SNEGSKA (reference sequence). The CDR3 loop is CSARKSGLNYGYTF. CDR3 sequence (DNA): TGCAGTGCTAGGAAGAGCGGCCTTAACTATGGCTACACCTTC.

In its sample, this clonotype was seen many times. The CDR3 DNA sequence: TGCGCCAGCAGCCCAAGACTCGGGGGCGAGCAGTACTTC. Protein: CASSPRLGGEQYF. The rearrangement joins TRBV4-1 to TRBJ2-7, with D tentatively TRBD2 (6 bases). Germline V gives CDR1 MGHRA, CDR2 YSYEKL. V was cut by 4 bases and J by 6 bases, with 13 bases left in between. This CDR3 region has 13 residues.

The chain has TRBV2 and TRBJ2-7; D gene uncertain. Looked up from germline, CDR1 is SNHLY and CDR2 is FYNNEI. The CDR3 runs to 12 residues. V lost 5 bases to trimming and J lost 4 bases, with 9 bases between them. CDR3 sequence reads: CASSMTEYEQYF. In DNA form, the CDR3 reads TGTGCCAGCAGTATGACTGAGTACGAGCAGTACTTC.

Ten or more counts support this clonotype. This chain links TRBV6-1 with TRBJ2-5; 7 bases match TRBD1. V lost 6 bases and J lost 0; bases outside the gene matches: 4. Germline V gene data show CDR1 as MNHNS and CDR2 as SASEGT. CDR3 length: 14 amino acids. This CDR3 is CASSRDRNQETQYF. For the CDR3, the DNA is TGTGCCAGCAGCCGGGACAGAAACCAAGAGACCCAGTACTTC.

Many counts were recorded for this clonotype. J is TRBJ2-5 and V is TRBV29-1; D remains unclear. Germline V gene lookup returns CDR1 SQVTM and CDR2 ANQGSEA. Trimming took off 1 base at V and 1 base at J, with 7 bases between the two ends. The CDR3 runs 13 residues. For the CDR3, the DNA is TGCAGCGTTGAAGGTGGCAGCCAAGAGACCCAGTACTTC. Protein sequence: CSVEGGSQETQYF. The full variable domain, with the rest looked up from reference TRBV29-1 and TRBJ2-5, is SAVISQKPSRDICQRGTSLTIQCQVDSQVTMMFWYRQQPGQSLTLIATANQGSEATYESGFVIDKFPISRPNLTFSTLTVSNMSPEDSSIYLCSVEGGSQETQYFGPGTRLLVL.

The sample holds a few counts of this clonotype. The chain combines TRBV30 with TRBJ2-2; D is possibly TRBD1 (5 bases). Germline V gene sequence: CDR1 GTSNPN, CDR2 SVGIG (reference sequence). The CDR3 contains 13 residues. The V end was cut by 5 bases, the J end by 4 bases, with 11 bases between. This chain's CDR3 is CAWALGPTGELFF. The CDR3 bases are TGTGCCTGGGCCTTGGGGCCCACCGGGGAGCTGTTTTTT.

A few counts support this clonotype. The junction departs from germline at one end; a sequencing error may be responsible. This chain links TRBV4-2 with TRBJ2-5; TRBD2 matches 8 bases. This CDR3 comprises 15 residues. The germline gives CDR1 LGHNA, CDR2 YNFKEQ. The CDR3: CASSQGNSGEETPYF. The CDR3 bases are TGTGCCAGCAGCCAAGGAAATAGCGGGGAAGAGACCCCGTACTTC.

The sample holds many counts of this clonotype. J is TRBJ1-2 and V is TRBV6-5; no definite D call. Germline CDR1 and CDR2: MNHEY and SVGAGI. CDR3 size: 13 residues. Trimming took 6 bases from V and 8 from J, leaving 16 bases between them. The CDR3 DNA reads TGTGCCAGCAGACCCACAAGGGATTGGGGCTACACCTTC. Its translation: CASRPTRDWGYTF.

This clonotype was found many times. V usage is TRBV5-1 and J usage is TRBJ2-7; D could derive from TRBD1 or TRBD2 (5 bases each). V was pared by 6 bases and J by 0 bases, with 13 bases between. The CDR3 extends over 14 amino acids. Germline-derived CDR1 and CDR2 are SGHRS and YFSETQ. CDR3 sequence: CASKGTASSYEQYF. CDR3 bases: TGCGCCAGCAAGGGGACGGCGAGCTCCTACGAGCAGTACTTC. Based on the CDR3 plus reference TRBV5-1 and TRBJ2-7, the full variable domain is KAGVTQTPRYLIKTRGQQVTLSCSPISGHRSVSWYQQTPGQGLQFLFEYFSETQRNKGNFPGRFSGRQFSNSRSEMNVSTLELGDSALYLCASKGTASSYEQYFGPGTRLTVT.

This clonotype was seen ten or more times. The rearrangement joins TRBV30 to TRBJ2-5; no reliable D call. The V gene's germline CDR1 is GTSNPN and CDR2 SVGIG (reference sequence). The V end was cut by 6 bases, the J end by 3 bases, with 11 bases between. The CDR3 spans 12 residues. CDR3 nucleotide sequence: TGTGCCTGTGGTGTTTTTGAAGAGACCCAGTACTTC. Translated, it gives CACGVFEETQYF.

The gene calls are TRBV4-3 and TRBJ2-2; TRBD2 might be the D (5 bases). V dropped 0 bases and J dropped 4 bases, with 9 bases sitting between them. The CDR3 is made up of 15 amino acids. Germline CDR1 LGHNA, CDR2 YSLEER. CDR3 amino acids: CASSQDGESTGELFF. The CDR3 region has the DNA TGCGCCAGCAGCCAAGATGGGGAGTCCACCGGGGAGCTGTTTTTT.

This clonotype was observed a few times. The gene calls are TRBV7-3 and TRBJ2-5; D is perhaps TRBD2 (5 bases). There are 15 residues in the CDR3. The V end was cut by 2 bases, the J end by 0 bases, with 10 bases between. The germline gives CDR1 SGHTA, CDR2 FQGTGA. The CDR3 is CASSLVMGDQETQYF. CDR3 DNA sequence: TGTGCCAGCAGCTTAGTGATGGGAGACCAAGAGACCCAGTACTTC.

This clonotype was counted ten times or more. This rearrangement joins TRBV2 to TRBJ1-2; no clear D. This CDR3 is built from 14 residues. V lost 2 bases to trimming and J lost 5 bases, with 12 bases between them. Looked up from germline, CDR1 is SNHLY and CDR2 is FYNNEI. The CDR3 coding sequence is TGTGCCAGCAGTGAAAAAGGGAACGGATATGGCTACACCTTC. Translating it yields CASSEKGNGYGYTF.

CDR3 in amino acids: CATSDNSGSTEAFF. CDR3 DNA sequence: TGTGCCACCAGTGATAACTCTGGGAGCACTGAAGCTTTCTTT. The chain recombines TRBV24-1 with TRBJ1-1; no definite D call. This CDR3 has 14 amino acids. Germline CDR1 and CDR2: KGHDR and SFDVKD. Trimming stripped 3 bases from V and 4 bases from J, with 11 bases between.

This clonotype was observed at least ten times. V is TRBV6-5 and J is TRBJ1-1; D is uncertain. This CDR3 region has 11 residues. With 8 bases removed from V and 11 bases from J, the gap between germline ends came to 15 bases. Germline V gene sequence: CDR1 MNHEY, CDR2 SVGAGI. The CDR3 sequence is CASHNGRGAFF. The CDR3 nucleotides are TGTGCCAGCCATAACGGACGTGGTGCTTTCTTT.

This clonotype has a count of ten or more. The gene calls are TRBV27 and TRBJ2-5; maybe TRBD2 (7 bases). Germline-derived CDR1 and CDR2 are MNHEY and SMNVEV (reference sequence). The CDR3 runs to 16 residues. V lost 5 bases to trimming and J lost 4 bases, with 20 bases between them. DNA of the CDR3: TGTGCCAGCAGTCCGGTCAGGGGAGGGTCGGGAGAGACCCAGTACTTC. It translates to CASSPVRGGSGETQYF.

The table lists this clonotype with many counts. This chain connects TRBV20-1 to TRBJ2-5; D unclear. This CDR3 contains 14 residues. Germline values: CDR1 DFQATT, CDR2 SNEGSKA (reference sequence). Trimming shortened V by 5 bases and J by 2 bases, and 15 bases separated the two germline ends. CDR3 in DNA: TGCAGTGCTGCCGGCAGCGTGGCACAAGAGACCCAGTACTTC. This gives the protein CSAAGSVAQETQYF.

This clonotype was seen repeatedly, ten times or more. V and J are TRBV2 and TRBJ1-2; a possible D gene is TRBD1 (6 bases). The V end lost 4 bases, the J end lost 5 bases, and 14 bases lay between the germline ends. The CDR3 loop spans 14 amino acids. The germline V gene has CDR1 SNHLY and CDR2 FYNNEI. CDR3 in amino acids: CASSALQGSYGYTF. DNA for the CDR3: TGTGCCAGCAGTGCTTTGCAGGGGTCGTATGGCTACACCTTC.